The 13 T cell receptor beta chains in this list originate from one sample, sequenced in a study of blood T cell repertoires in COVID-19. Repertoires were generated with immunoSEQ multiplex PCR, while TCRdb's copy carries only in-frame clones and drops some. The sample lists 150,000 to 250,000 clones; about nine tenths were seen once. Sequencing was performed on PBMCs or T cells enriched from blood (not recorded which). These receptors were collected from a woman aged 25 to 39 who had recovered from COVID-19.

This chain links TRBV7-2 with TRBJ2-1; D is uncertain. The CDR3 is 14 residues long. Germline values: CDR1 SGHTA, CDR2 FQGNSA. V dropped 5 bases and J dropped 3 bases, with 11 bases sitting between them. CDR3 bases: TGTGCCAGCAGCCAGGTGGCAGACTACAATGAGCAGTTCTTC. It encodes CASSQVADYNEQFF.

V and J are TRBV7-2 and TRBJ2-3; D is possibly TRBD2 (6 bases). Germline V gives CDR1 SGHTA, CDR2 FQGNSA. V lost 5 bases to trimming and J lost 14 bases, with 17 bases between them. The CDR3 covers 12 residues. The CDR3 region has the DNA TGTGCCAGCAGCCCCCTCCCGGGGGTAGCGTATTTT. Residues: CASSPLPGVAYF.

This clone turned up a few times. This chain's CDR3 is CASSPRQYSPLHF. The CDR3 DNA sequence: TGTGCCAGCAGCCCCCGACAGTATTCACCCCTCCACTTT. V gene TRBV7-2 combines with J gene TRBJ1-6; TRBD1 might be the D (5 bases). Between the trimmed V and J ends, which lost 5 bases and 8 bases, there was a span of 10 bases. The CDR3 is 13 residues long. Germline CDR1 is SGHTA and CDR2 is FQGNSA.

The V and J genes are TRBV25-1 and TRBJ2-2; weak D call: TRBD2 (6 bases). From germline, CDR1 is MGHDK and CDR2 SYGVNS. The length of the CDR3 is 15 residues. V was pared by 2 bases and J by 4 bases, with 11 bases between. The CDR3 sequence: CASSEAGLSTGELFF. CDR3 nucleotides: TGTGCCAGCAGTGAAGCGGGGCTTAGCACCGGGGAGCTGTTTTTT.

The count of this clone is one. The chain carries TRBV7-8 and TRBJ1-4, with 9 bases identical to TRBD1. Germline CDR1 SGHVS, CDR2 FQNEAQ. The CDR3 is made up of 17 amino acids. V was pared by 5 bases and J by 0 bases, with 7 bases of the junction left unmatched. The CDR3: CASSPTGGPATNEKLFF. For the CDR3, the DNA is TGTGCCAGCAGCCCCACAGGGGGCCCGGCAACTAATGAAAAACTGTTTTTT. The whole variable domain, remainder taken from reference TRBV7-8 and TRBJ1-4, is GAGVSQSPRYKVAKRGQDVALRCDPISGHVSLFWYQQALGQGPEFLTYFQNEAQLDKSGLPSDRFFAERPEGSVSTLKIQRTQQEDSAVYLCASSPTGGPATNEKLFFGSGTQLSVL.

The rearrangement uses TRBV29-1 and TRBJ2-7; TRBD1 might be the D (6 bases). CDR1 is SQVTM, CDR2 ANQGSEA, per germline. V dropped 3 bases and J dropped 3 bases, with 18 bases sitting between them. This CDR3 region has 15 residues. CDR3 sequence: CSVEDPTGKDYEQYF. The CDR3 nucleotides read TGCAGCGTTGAGGACCCTACAGGGAAAGACTACGAGCAGTACTTC.

V and J are TRBV28 and TRBJ2-3; no clear D. Per the germline V gene, CDR1 is MDHEN and CDR2 is SYDVKM. Trimming took 0 bases from V and 1 from J, leaving 14 bases between them. CDR3 length: 17 residues. The CDR3 DNA reads as TGTGCCAGCAGTTTATGGGCCCTAGGCTCAGGCACAGATACGCAGTATTTT. Its translation: CASSLWALGSGTDTQYF.

The chain joins TRBV27 to TRBJ1-2; no firm D call. The CDR3 sequence is 13 residues long. CDR1 and CDR2 from the germline V gene are MNHEY and SMNVEV (reference sequence). The V end lost 4 bases, the J end lost 8 bases, and 14 bases lay between the germline ends. CDR3 residues: CASSSSASEGYTF. In DNA, the CDR3 is TGTGCCAGCAGTTCTTCCGCGTCTGAGGGCTACACCTTC.

The V and J genes are TRBV27 and TRBJ2-5, with 7 bases lining up with TRBD2. This CDR3 contains 12 residues. The ends lost 8 bases at V and 5 bases at J; junction bases unmatched: 5. CDR1 and CDR2 (germline): MNHEY, SMNVEV (reference sequence). CDR3 protein: CASWTSVETQYF. Here the CDR3 DNA reads TGTGCCAGCTGGACTAGTGTGGAGACCCAGTACTTC.

The chain has TRBV5-1 and TRBJ2-1, with D unclear. Trimming left V 4 bases short and J 9 bases short, with 5 bases between. From germline, CDR1 is SGHRS and CDR2 YFSETQ. CDR3 length equals 10 residues. As DNA, the CDR3 is TGCGCCAGCAGCCCGAGTGAGCAGTTCTTC. This translates into CASSPSEQFF. Variable domain in full (rest from reference TRBV5-1 and TRBJ2-1): KAGVTQTPRYLIKTRGQQVTLSCSPISGHRSVSWYQQTPGQGLQFLFEYFSETQRNKGNFPGRFSGRQFSNSRSEMNVSTLELGDSALYLCASSPSEQFFGPGTRLTVL.

V is TRBV9 and J is TRBJ1-2; TRBD1 agrees at 9 bases. The CDR3 spans 18 residues. Per germline, CDR1 SGDLS and CDR2 YYNGEE. V trimming: 3 bases; J trimming: 6 bases; junction bases outside the gene matches: 18. CDR3 in amino acids: CASSGSGTGLLPLHGYTF. The CDR3 DNA sequence: TGTGCCAGCAGCGGCTCCGGGACAGGGCTGCTTCCTCTCCATGGCTACACCTTC.

V and J are TRBV7-9 and TRBJ1-1; D possibly corresponds to TRBD1 (5 bases). Trimming removed 1 base from V and 4 bases from J, with 13 bases in between. CDR3 length equals 15 residues. CDR1 SEHNR and CDR2 FQNEAQ come from the germline V gene (reference sequence). Written as DNA, the CDR3 is TGTGCCAGCAGCTTAGAGTACGGGGGGAGCACTGAAGCTTTCTTT. Translation: CASSLEYGGSTEAFF.

A single count supports this clone. The chain carries TRBV9 and TRBJ1-2; no clear D gene. Germline CDR1 SGDLS, CDR2 YYNGEE. The germline V and J ends were trimmed by 0 bases and 2 bases, with 8 bases remaining between them. The CDR3 is 14 amino acids. The CDR3 DNA reads as TGTGCCAGCAGCGTAGGAAGAGTGAACTATGGCTACACCTTC. It is translated as CASSVGRVNYGYTF.